Sequencing of this TCR beta chain was carried out in a study of blood T cell repertoires in COVID-19. Study-wide context: The cDNA or gDNA used as material had been derived from T cells, B-cell-depleted T cells, or PBMCs.

Those enrolled in Seattle joined during active infection and were followed longitudinally afterward. Germline CDR1 LNHDA, CDR2 SQIVND (reference sequence). CDR3 length equals 17 residues. The V gene lost 8 bases and the J gene lost 0 bases, with 19 bases spanning the gap. In the authors' methods: The authors estimated nucleated cell counts from reference gene primer amplification. Generated by immunoSEQ multiplex PCR, the TCRdb table keeps only in-frame clones and is missing some. V and J calls and clone size are copied from that table; D and trimming were computed from the DNA. The sample shows around 250,000 clones, around 91% of them seen only once.

The sample consisted of peripheral blood. This chain connects TRBV19 to TRBJ2-2, with D maybe TRBD1 (6 bases). This sequence originates from a woman in her fifties or sixties with COVID-19, enrolled during active disease. The CDR3 nucleotides are TGTGCCAGTGGATTTGAGTCCGGGACAACGAACACCGGGGAGCTGTTTTTT. It codes for CASGFESGTTNTGELFF.